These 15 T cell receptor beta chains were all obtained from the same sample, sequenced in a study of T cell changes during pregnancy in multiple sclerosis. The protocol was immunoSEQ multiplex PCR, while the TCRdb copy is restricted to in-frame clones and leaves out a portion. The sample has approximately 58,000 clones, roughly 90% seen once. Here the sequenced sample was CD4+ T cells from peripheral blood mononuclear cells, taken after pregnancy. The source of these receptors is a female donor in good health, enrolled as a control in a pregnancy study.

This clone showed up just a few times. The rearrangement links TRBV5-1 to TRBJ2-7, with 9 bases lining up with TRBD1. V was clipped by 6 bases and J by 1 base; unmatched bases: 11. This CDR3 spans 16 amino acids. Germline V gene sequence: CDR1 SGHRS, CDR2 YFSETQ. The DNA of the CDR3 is TGCGCCAGCACCCAAGACCCCGGGACAGGGTCCTACGAGCAGTACTTC. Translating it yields CASTQDPGTGSYEQYF.

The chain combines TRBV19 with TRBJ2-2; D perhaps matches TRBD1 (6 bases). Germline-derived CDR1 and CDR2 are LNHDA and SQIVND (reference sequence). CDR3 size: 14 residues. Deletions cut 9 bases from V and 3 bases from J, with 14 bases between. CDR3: CASVGTSYTGELFF. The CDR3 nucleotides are TGTGCCAGCGTCGGGACATCCTACACCGGGGAGCTGTTTTTT.

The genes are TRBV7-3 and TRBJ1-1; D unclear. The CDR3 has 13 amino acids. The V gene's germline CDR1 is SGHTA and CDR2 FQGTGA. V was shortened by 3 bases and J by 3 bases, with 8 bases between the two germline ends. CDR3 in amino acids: CASSLLVDTEAFF. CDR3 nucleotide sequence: TGTGCCAGCAGCTTGTTAGTGGACACTGAAGCTTTCTTT. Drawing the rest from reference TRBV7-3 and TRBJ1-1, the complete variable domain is GAGVSQTPSNKVTEKGKYVELRCDPISGHTALYWYRQSLGQGPEFLIYFQGTGAADDSGLPNDRFFAVRPEGSVSTLKIQRTERGDSAVYLCASSLLVDTEAFFGQGTRLTVV.

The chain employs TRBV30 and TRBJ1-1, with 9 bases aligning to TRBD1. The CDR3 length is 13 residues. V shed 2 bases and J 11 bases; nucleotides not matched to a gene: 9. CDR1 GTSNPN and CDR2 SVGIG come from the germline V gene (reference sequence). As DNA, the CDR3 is TGTGCCTGGAGTCACCGGGACAGGGAGTATGCTTTCTTT. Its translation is CAWSHRDREYAFF.

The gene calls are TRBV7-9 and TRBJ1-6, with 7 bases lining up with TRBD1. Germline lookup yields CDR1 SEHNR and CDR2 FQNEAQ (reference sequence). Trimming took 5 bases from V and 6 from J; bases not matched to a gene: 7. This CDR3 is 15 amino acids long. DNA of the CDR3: TGTGCCAGCAGCCCCCAGGGACAGCTTAATTCACCCCTCCACTTT. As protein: CASSPQGQLNSPLHF.

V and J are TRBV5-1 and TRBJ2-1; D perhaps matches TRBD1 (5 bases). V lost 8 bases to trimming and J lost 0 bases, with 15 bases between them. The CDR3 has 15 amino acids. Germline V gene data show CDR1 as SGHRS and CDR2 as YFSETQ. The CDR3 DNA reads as TGCGCCAGTGGGTTCAGACAGAGCTCCTACAATGAGCAGTTCTTC. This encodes CASGFRQSSYNEQFF.

This CDR3 reads CASSRTGGTLYGYTF. Here the CDR3 DNA reads TGTGCCAGTAGTAGGACAGGAGGCACGCTCTATGGCTACACCTTC. This chain uses TRBV19 with TRBJ1-2; 7 nucleotides match TRBD1. Trimming took 4 bases from V and 4 from J; bases not matched to a gene: 9. The CDR3 has 15 residues. Germline loops: CDR1 LNHDA, CDR2 SQIVND (reference sequence).

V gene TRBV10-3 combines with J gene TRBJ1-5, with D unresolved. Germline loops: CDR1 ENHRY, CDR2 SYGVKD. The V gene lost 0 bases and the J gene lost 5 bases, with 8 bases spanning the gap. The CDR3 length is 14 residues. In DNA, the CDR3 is TGTGCCATCAGTGAGTCGCACAGTGATCAGCCCCAGCATTTT. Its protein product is CAISESHSDQPQHF.

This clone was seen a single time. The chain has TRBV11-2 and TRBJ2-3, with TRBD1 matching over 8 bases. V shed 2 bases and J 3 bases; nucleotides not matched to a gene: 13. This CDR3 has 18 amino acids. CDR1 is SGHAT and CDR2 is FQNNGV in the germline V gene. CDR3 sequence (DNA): TGTGCCAGCAGCTTAAGTCTCGTAACAGGGGGATCGACAGATACGCAGTATTTT. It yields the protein CASSLSLVTGGSTDTQYF.

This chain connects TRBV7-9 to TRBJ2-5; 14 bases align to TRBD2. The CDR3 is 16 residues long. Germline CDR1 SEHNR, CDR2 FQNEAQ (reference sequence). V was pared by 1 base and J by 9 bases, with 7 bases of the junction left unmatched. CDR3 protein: CASSLGGTSGGMPQYF. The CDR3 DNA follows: TGTGCCAGCAGCTTAGGGGGGACTAGCGGGGGAATGCCCCAGTACTTC.

CDR3 residues: CAIQGTGGSYEQYF. DNA for the CDR3: TGTGCCATCCAAGGAACAGGGGGCTCCTACGAGCAGTACTTC. The rearrangement joins TRBV10-3 to TRBJ2-7; TRBD1 aligns across 8 bases. Losses at the gene ends were 8 bases for V and 0 bases for J; bases not matched to a gene: 6. Germline CDR1 is ENHRY and CDR2 is SYGVKD. This CDR3 spans 14 amino acids.

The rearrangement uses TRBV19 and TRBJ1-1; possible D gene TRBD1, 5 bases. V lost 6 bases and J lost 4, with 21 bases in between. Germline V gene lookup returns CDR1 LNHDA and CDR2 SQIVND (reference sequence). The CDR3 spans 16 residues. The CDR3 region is CASRGGFGPGGTEAFF. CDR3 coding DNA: TGTGCCAGTAGGGGGGGTTTTGGTCCCGGGGGCACTGAAGCTTTCTTT.

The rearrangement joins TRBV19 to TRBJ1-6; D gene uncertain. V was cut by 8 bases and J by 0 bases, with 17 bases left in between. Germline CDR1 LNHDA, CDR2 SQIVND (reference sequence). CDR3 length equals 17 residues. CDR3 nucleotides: TGTGCCAGTGAAGCAAGCGTGGGGAGCTCCTATAATTCACCCCTCCACTTT. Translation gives CASEASVGSSYNSPLHF.

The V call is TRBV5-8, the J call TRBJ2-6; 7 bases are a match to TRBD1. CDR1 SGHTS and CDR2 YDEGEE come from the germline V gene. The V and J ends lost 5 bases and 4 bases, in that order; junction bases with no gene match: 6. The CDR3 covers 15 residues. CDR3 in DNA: TGTGCCAGCAGTCAGACAGGGTCCGGGGCCAACGTCCTGACTTTC. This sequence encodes CASSQTGSGANVLTF.

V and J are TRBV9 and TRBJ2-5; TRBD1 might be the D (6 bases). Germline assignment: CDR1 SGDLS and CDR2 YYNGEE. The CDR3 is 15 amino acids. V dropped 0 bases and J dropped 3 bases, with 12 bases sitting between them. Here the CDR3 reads CASSVVGGQKETQYF. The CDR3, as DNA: TGTGCCAGCAGCGTAGTCGGCGGACAGAAAGAGACCCAGTACTTC.